The 5 T cell receptor beta chains below come from one sample, sequenced in a study of cytomegalovirus exposure and HLA in healthy donors. Primers included in the PCR were 60 Vbeta and 13 Jbeta primers. Sequencing was performed with immunoSEQ multiplex PCR; in TCRdb, only in-frame clones are kept and a portion is missing. This sample has approximately 160,000 clones, with 82% found just once. The sample consisted of PBMCs. The source of these receptors is a girl aged 10-17 years in good health and CMV-seropositive.

This clone turned up a few times. The chain is built from TRBV5-4 and TRBJ2-3, with TRBD2 matching over 7 bases. The CDR3 runs to 17 residues. CDR1 is SGHNT and CDR2 is YYREEE in the germline V gene (reference sequence). V lost 0 bases to trimming and J lost 2 bases; unmatched junction nucleotides: 9. For the CDR3, the DNA is TGTGCCAGCAGCTTGGACGCAAGCGGGACTATCACAGATACGCAGTATTTT. This sequence encodes CASSLDASGTITDTQYF. Complete variable domain (other parts from reference TRBV5-4 and TRBJ2-3): ETGVTQSPTHLIKTRGQQVTLRCSSQSGHNTVSWYQQALGQGPQFIFQYYREEENGRGNFPPRFSGLQFPNYSSELNVNALELDDSALYLCASSLDASGTITDTQYFGPGTRLTVL.

This sequence joins TRBV10-1 and TRBJ2-4; 12 nucleotides agree with TRBD2. Germline V gene sequence: CDR1 WNHNN, CDR2 SYGVQD (reference sequence). V shed 5 bases and J 0 bases; nucleotides not matched to a gene: 20. The CDR3 consists of 22 residues. The CDR3 region has the DNA TGCGCCAGCAGTCCCTGGGGTTCTACGGCTAGCGGGGGGGGAGTAGCCAAAAACATTCAGTACTTC. The encoded protein is CASSPWGSTASGGGVAKNIQYF.

The chain has TRBV7-8 and TRBJ1-1; 7 nucleotides agree with TRBD1. Germline loops: CDR1 SGHVS, CDR2 FQNEAQ. V gave up 5 bases and J gave up 1 base; unmatched junction bases: 1. The CDR3 is 13 amino acids. In DNA form, the CDR3 reads TGTGCCAGCAGCCGGGACAGGAACACTGAAGCTTTCTTT. Protein: CASSRDRNTEAFF.

The gene calls are TRBV27 and TRBJ2-2; TRBD2 is a possible D gene (5 bases). CDR1 MNHEY and CDR2 SMNVEV come from the germline V gene (reference sequence). V was cut by 6 bases and J by 7 bases, with 12 bases left in between. This CDR3 comprises 13 residues. The CDR3 nucleotides are TGTGCCAGCAGCCGGGATTGGTACGGGGAGCTGTTTTTT. Amino acid sequence: CASSRDWYGELFF.

The chain joins TRBV9 to TRBJ2-3; D call uncertain. Deletions cut 3 bases from V and 1 base from J, with 12 bases between. The germline V gene encodes CDR1 SGDLS and CDR2 YYNGEE. This CDR3 contains 15 residues. CDR3 in amino acids: CASSASTAGTDTQYF. The CDR3 DNA reads TGTGCCAGCAGCGCCTCTACAGCAGGCACAGATACGCAGTATTTT.